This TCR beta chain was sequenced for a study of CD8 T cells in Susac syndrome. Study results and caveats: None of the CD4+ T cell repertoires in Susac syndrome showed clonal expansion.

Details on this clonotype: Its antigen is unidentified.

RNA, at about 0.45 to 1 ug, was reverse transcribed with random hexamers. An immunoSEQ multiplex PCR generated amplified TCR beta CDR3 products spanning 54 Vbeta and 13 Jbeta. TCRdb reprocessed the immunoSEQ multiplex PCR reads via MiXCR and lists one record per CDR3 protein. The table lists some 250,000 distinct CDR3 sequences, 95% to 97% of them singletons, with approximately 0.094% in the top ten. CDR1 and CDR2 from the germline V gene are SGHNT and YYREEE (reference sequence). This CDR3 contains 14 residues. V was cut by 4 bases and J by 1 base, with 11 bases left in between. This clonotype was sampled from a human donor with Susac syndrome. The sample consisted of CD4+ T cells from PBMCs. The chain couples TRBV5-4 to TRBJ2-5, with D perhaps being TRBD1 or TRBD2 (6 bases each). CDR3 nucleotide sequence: TGTGCCAGCAGCAGGGGGGTGTTCCAAGAGACCCAGTACTTC. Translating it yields CASSRGVFQETQYF.